This T cell receptor beta chain was recovered during a study of T-cell reconstitution after alpha-beta-depleted transplantation in children. Notes on this clonotype: What it binds is not known.

Library preparation (for TCRbeta) was performed with unique molecular identifiers. MiXCR, applied by TCRdb to the PCR reads, yields one record per CDR3 protein. The profile shows hundreds of thousands of distinct CDR3 sequences, about 21% of them singletons. General study results and limits: Surviving recipient cells, namely T cells and thymic progenitors, were the source of high day-60 TCRbeta diversity in some patients. Reports say that about two months after transplant, the alpha-beta T cells came out of several hundred graft clones that had expanded. When one year had passed after transplant, most T-cell counts and diversity came from newly produced T cells.

This CDR3 region has 15 residues. The rearrangement links TRBV21-1 to TRBJ2-7; TRBD2 is the table's D call, not checked against the DNA. TRBV21-1 represents a pseudogene. This specimen was PBMCs, mostly from graft donor cells, taken 360 days after TCRalphabeta/CD19-depleted stem cell transplant. This receptor was identified in a boy in the first two years of life who had a stem cell transplant for acute myeloid leukemia, so the T cells may come from the graft donor. CDR3 sequence (DNA): TGTGCCAGCAGCAAAGGTGACGGAAGGGACTACGAGCAGTACTTC. Translation gives CASSKGDGRDYEQYF.